This T cell receptor beta chain emerged from a study of blood T cell repertoires in COVID-19. Study summary: The United States, Italy and Spain were the sources of the acute and convalescent COVID-19 samples. T cells, B-cell-depleted T cells, or PBMCs supplied cDNA or gDNA.

This clone was seen only a few times. CDR1 is SGDLS and CDR2 is YYNGEE in the germline V gene. The CDR3 is made up of 16 amino acids. The V gene lost 0 bases and the J gene lost 7 bases, with 14 bases spanning the gap. Followed longitudinally, the Seattle patients had been enrolled during active infection. Data came from immunoSEQ multiplex PCR; TCRdb stores just in-frame clones and leaves some out. The sample contains approximately 53,000 clones, approximately 80% of which appear only once. The sample consisted of peripheral blood. The source is a woman at least 80 years old with COVID-19, enrolled during active disease. The chain recombines TRBV9 with TRBJ1-6; D possibly corresponds to TRBD1 (5 bases). This CDR3 is CASSVATAGFNSPLHF. CDR3 nucleotides: TGTGCCAGCAGCGTAGCTACAGCAGGGTTCAATTCACCCCTCCACTTT. The variable domain in full, with the rest retrieved from reference TRBV9 and TRBJ1-6, is DSGVTQTPKHLITATGQRVTLRCSPRSGDLSVYWYQQSLDQGLQFLIQYYNGEERAKGNILERFSAQQFPDLHSELNLSSLELGDSALYFCASSVATAGFNSPLHFGNGTRLTVT.